One sample yielded the 18 T cell receptor beta chains listed below, sequenced in a study of OX40 agonist ivuxolimab in advanced cancers. The repertoire was sequenced with immunoSEQ multiplex PCR; TCRdb's copy has only in-frame clones and lacks some. The sample shows tens of thousands of clones, 91% of them seen only once. The sequences come from CD4+ or CD8+ T cells sorted from blood, collected in a trial of the OX40 agonist ivuxolimab. These receptor sequences come from an adult with an advanced solid tumor such as melanoma, head and neck, liver or kidney cancer.

The chain couples TRBV6-5 to TRBJ2-7, with D possibly matching TRBD1 (5 bases). This CDR3 spans 14 amino acids. The germline gives CDR1 MNHEY, CDR2 SVGAGI. V shed 4 bases and J shed 2 bases, with 12 bases lying between them. CDR3 DNA sequence: TGTGCCAGCAGTTTTCAGGGAACAGCCTACGAGCAGTACTTC. Translated: CASSFQGTAYEQYF.

The chain is built from TRBV10-3 and TRBJ2-5; maybe TRBD2 (7 bases). The CDR3 has 15 amino acids. From germline, CDR1 is ENHRY and CDR2 SYGVKD. Trimming left V 4 bases short and J 4 bases short, with 16 bases between. The CDR3 DNA reads TGTGCCATCAGTGTTGGGGGAGGGGGAGTAGAGACCCAGTACTTC. Residues: CAISVGGGGVETQYF.

The chain has TRBV28 and TRBJ2-2; D is undetermined. V lost 4 bases, J lost 2 bases, and 2 bases lay in between. CDR3 size: 12 residues. Germline CDR1 and CDR2: MDHEN and SYDVKM. In DNA form, the CDR3 reads TGTGCCAGCAGTTCAAACACCGGGGAGCTGTTTTTT. Amino acids: CASSSNTGELFF.

The chain recombines TRBV7-9 with TRBJ2-7, with 11 bases matching TRBD2. V was pared by 8 bases and J by 6 bases, with 15 bases of the junction left unmatched. Germline V CDR1 and CDR2: SEHNR, FQNEAQ (reference sequence). This CDR3 spans 16 amino acids. CDR3 amino acids: CASQSGLAGGLTEQYF. The CDR3 coding sequence is TGTGCCAGCCAGAGTGGGCTAGCGGGAGGATTGACCGAGCAGTACTTC.

The gene calls are TRBV4-3 and TRBJ1-5, with D perhaps matching TRBD1 (6 bases). The CDR3 is made up of 15 amino acids. Deletions cut 0 bases from V and 7 bases from J, with 13 bases between. The germline CDR1 and CDR2 sequences are LGHNA and YSLEER. The CDR3: CASSQDRGHHQPQHF. CDR3 sequence (DNA): TGCGCCAGCAGCCAAGATCGGGGGCATCACCAGCCCCAGCATTTT.

The V and J genes are TRBV21-1 and TRBJ1-2; the D call of TRBD1 is as the table states it, not checked on the DNA. TRBV21-1 is annotated as a pseudogene. The CDR3 length is 14 residues. The CDR3 DNA sequence: TGTGCCAGCAGCAAAGATGACAGGTTCTATGGCTACACCTTC. Translated, it gives CASSKDDRFYGYTF.

The chain uses TRBV14 and TRBJ2-1, with D uncertain. CDR3 size: 17 residues. V was cut by 0 bases and J by 5 bases, with 17 bases left in between. Germline loops: CDR1 SGHDN, CDR2 FVKESK. As DNA, the CDR3 is TGTGCCAGCAGCCAAGATCGTCTCCCCGGAAGGCACAATGAGCAGTTCTTC. Its translation is CASSQDRLPGRHNEQFF. The complete variable domain, with remaining parts taken from reference TRBV14 and TRBJ2-1, reads EAGVTQFPSHSVIEKGQTVTLRCDPISGHDNLYWYRRVMGKEIKFLLHFVKESKQDESGMPNNRFLAERTGGTYSTLKVQPAELEDSGVYFCASSQDRLPGRHNEQFFGPGTRLTVL.

The V call is TRBV28, the J call TRBJ2-2; D gene unclear. The CDR3 extends over 14 amino acids. Trimming left V 8 bases short and J 0 bases short, with 10 bases between. Germline V gives CDR1 MDHEN, CDR2 SYDVKM. The CDR3 loop reads CASCEQPNTGELFF. CDR3 DNA sequence: TGTGCCAGCTGTGAACAACCGAACACCGGGGAGCTGTTTTTT.

This clone was detected only once. Other DNA sequences in this sample translate to the same CDR3. The gene calls are TRBV27 and TRBJ2-1; no clear D gene. There are 11 residues in the CDR3. Germline V gives CDR1 MNHEY, CDR2 SMNVEV (reference sequence). V gave up 2 bases and J gave up 5 bases, with 1 base separating them. CDR3 bases: TGTGCCAGCAGTTTACACAATGAGCAGTTCTTC. Translation gives CASSLHNEQFF.

Only one count was recorded for this clone. The chain links TRBV9 to TRBJ1-4; TRBD1 might be the D (6 bases). This CDR3 is built from 17 residues. Trimming removed 0 bases from V and 5 bases from J, with 17 bases in between. CDR1 and CDR2 from the germline V gene are SGDLS and YYNGEE. The CDR3, as DNA: TGTGCCAGCAGCGTAGGATCAGGGTGGGGGCTCAATGAAAAACTGTTTTTT. It encodes CASSVGSGWGLNEKLFF.

As concerns this clone: The junction does not match germline at one end; this may be a read error. The chain has TRBV29-1 and TRBJ2-1, with 9 bases lining up with TRBD1. The CDR3 totals 10 residues. CDR1 SQVTM and CDR2 ANQGSEA come from the germline V gene. CDR3 coding DNA: TGCAGTGCCTCCGGGACAGGGACAGTCTTC. This encodes CSASGTGTVF.

This chain connects TRBV2 to TRBJ2-7; D is unclear. V was clipped by 4 bases and J by 1 base, with 8 bases between them. The CDR3 has 13 amino acids. Germline CDR1 and CDR2: SNHLY and FYNNEI. The CDR3 DNA reads as TGTGCCAGCAGTGTCCTCGGGTCCTACGAGCAGTACTTC. The encoded protein is CASSVLGSYEQYF.

This chain joins TRBV19 and TRBJ2-7, with D perhaps matching TRBD1 (5 bases). From germline, CDR1 is LNHDA and CDR2 SQIVND (reference sequence). Trimming cost V 5 bases and J 0 bases, with 17 bases left between them. The CDR3 covers 16 residues. The CDR3 sequence is CASSFWTTFNSYEQYF. The CDR3 coding sequence is TGTGCCAGTAGTTTCTGGACAACCTTCAACTCCTACGAGCAGTACTTC.

The chain is built from TRBV2 and TRBJ2-7; D is unclear. There are 11 residues in the CDR3. The V gene lost 7 bases and the J gene lost 0 bases, with 4 bases spanning the gap. Germline CDR1 is SNHLY and CDR2 is FYNNEI. The CDR3 spells CASINSYEQYF. The CDR3 bases are TGTGCCAGCATAAACTCCTACGAGCAGTACTTC.

The chain links TRBV4-3 to TRBJ1-1; D might be TRBD1 (5 bases). Germline V gives CDR1 LGHNA, CDR2 YSLEER. V was cut by 1 base and J by 0 bases, with 9 bases left in between. The CDR3 runs to 15 residues. In DNA, the CDR3 is TGCGCCAGCAGCCAAGGGGCAGGGATGAACACTGAAGCTTTCTTT. Its protein product is CASSQGAGMNTEAFF.

This chain joins TRBV4-2 and TRBJ2-6, with 8 bases that match TRBD1. J lost 4 bases, V lost 0 bases, and 8 bases had no gene match. CDR3 length: 18 amino acids. The germline gives CDR1 LGHNA, CDR2 YNFKEQ. The CDR3 loop reads CASSQDGAGGAGANVLTF. CDR3 DNA: TGTGCCAGCAGCCAAGATGGGGCAGGGGGCGCCGGGGCCAACGTCCTGACTTTC.

The rearrangement links TRBV27 to TRBJ1-1, with 11 positions matching TRBD1. The CDR3 has 14 amino acids. V was clipped by 4 bases and J by 11 bases; unmatched bases: 9. Germline V CDR1 and CDR2: MNHEY, SMNVEV (reference sequence). The CDR3 protein is CASSWTGGSALAFF. CDR3 coding DNA: TGTGCCAGCAGTTGGACAGGGGGCTCAGCTTTGGCTTTCTTT.

V usage is TRBV28 and J usage is TRBJ1-1, with D hard to call. The V and J ends lost 6 bases and 1 base respectively, with 9 bases between them. The CDR3 loop spans 13 amino acids. Germline lookup yields CDR1 MDHEN and CDR2 SYDVKM. The CDR3 sequence is CASRHRGNTEAFF. The CDR3 nucleotides are TGTGCCAGCAGGCACCGAGGGAACACTGAAGCTTTCTTT.